The T cell receptor (beta chain) described here comes from a study of blood T cell repertoires in COVID-19. About the study: From the United States, Italy and Spain came samples of acute and convalescent COVID-19. Sources were T cells, B-cell-depleted T cells, or PBMCs; the material itself was cDNA or gDNA.

Original methodology: The authors estimated nucleated cell counts from reference gene primer amplification. Profiling relied on immunoSEQ multiplex PCR, and the TCRdb table lists in-frame clones only, not all of them. V and J calls and clone size come straight from that table; D and trimming were deduced from the DNA. This table has 30,000 to 40,000 clones, around 85% appearing once. The CDR3 covers 15 residues. The V gene's germline CDR1 is MNHNY and CDR2 SVGAGI (reference sequence). Trimming cost V 5 bases and J 5 bases, with 13 bases left between them. The sequence was collected from a woman older than 75 with active or convalescent COVID-19. The J gene is TRBJ1-6, the V gene TRBV6-6, with D hard to call. The sample was peripheral blood. CDR3 DNA sequence: TGTGCCAGCAGTCCCCTCCGGGGTAATAATTCACCCCTCCACTTT. Its translation: CASSPLRGNNSPLHF.